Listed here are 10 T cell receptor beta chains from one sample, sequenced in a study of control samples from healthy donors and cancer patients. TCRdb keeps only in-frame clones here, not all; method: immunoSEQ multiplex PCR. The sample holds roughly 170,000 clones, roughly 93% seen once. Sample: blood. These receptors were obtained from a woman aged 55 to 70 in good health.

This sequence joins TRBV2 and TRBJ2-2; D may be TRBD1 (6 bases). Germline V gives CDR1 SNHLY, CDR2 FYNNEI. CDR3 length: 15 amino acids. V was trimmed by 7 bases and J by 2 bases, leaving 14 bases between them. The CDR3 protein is CASKEAGVNTGELFF. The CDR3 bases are TGTGCCAGCAAAGAGGCAGGGGTTAACACCGGGGAGCTGTTTTTT.

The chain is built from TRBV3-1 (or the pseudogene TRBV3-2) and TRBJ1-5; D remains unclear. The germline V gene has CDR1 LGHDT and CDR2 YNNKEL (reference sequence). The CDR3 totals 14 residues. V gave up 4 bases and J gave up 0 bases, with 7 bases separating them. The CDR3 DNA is TGTGCCAGCAGCCGAGGGAATAGCAATCAGCCCCAGCATTTT. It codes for CASSRGNSNQPQHF.

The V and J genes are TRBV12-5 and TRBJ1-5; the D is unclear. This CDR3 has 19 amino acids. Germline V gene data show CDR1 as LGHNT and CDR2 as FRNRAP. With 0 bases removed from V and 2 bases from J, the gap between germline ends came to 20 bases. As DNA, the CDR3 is TGTGCTAGTGGTTTGGTGGCTACGACGGGGATGATTCGCAATCAGCCCCAGCATTTT. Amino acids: CASGLVATTGMIRNQPQHF.

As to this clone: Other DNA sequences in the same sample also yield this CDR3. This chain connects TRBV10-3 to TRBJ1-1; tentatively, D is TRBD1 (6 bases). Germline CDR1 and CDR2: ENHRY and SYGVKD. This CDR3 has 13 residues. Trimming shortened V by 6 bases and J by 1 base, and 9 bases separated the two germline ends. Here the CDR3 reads CAISPQGNTEAFF. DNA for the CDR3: TGTGCCATCAGCCCACAGGGGAACACTGAAGCTTTCTTT.

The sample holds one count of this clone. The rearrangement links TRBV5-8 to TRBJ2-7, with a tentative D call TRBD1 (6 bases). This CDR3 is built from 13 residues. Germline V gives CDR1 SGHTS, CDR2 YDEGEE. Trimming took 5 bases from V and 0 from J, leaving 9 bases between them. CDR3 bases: TGTGCCAGCAGTAGGGACACCTCCTACGAGCAGTACTTC. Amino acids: CASSRDTSYEQYF.

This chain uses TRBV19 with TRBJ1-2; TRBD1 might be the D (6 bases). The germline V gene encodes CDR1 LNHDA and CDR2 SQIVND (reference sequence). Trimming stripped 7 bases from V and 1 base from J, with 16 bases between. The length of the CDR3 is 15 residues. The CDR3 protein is CASTRGAGNNYGYTF. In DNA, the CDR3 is TGTGCCAGTACGAGGGGGGCAGGAAATAACTATGGCTACACCTTC.

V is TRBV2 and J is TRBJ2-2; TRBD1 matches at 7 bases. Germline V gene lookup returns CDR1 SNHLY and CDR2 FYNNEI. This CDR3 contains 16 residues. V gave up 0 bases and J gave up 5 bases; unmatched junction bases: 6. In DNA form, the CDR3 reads TGTGCCAGCAGTGAAGCGGGACAGAGAATAACCGGGGAGCTGTTTTTT. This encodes CASSEAGQRITGELFF.

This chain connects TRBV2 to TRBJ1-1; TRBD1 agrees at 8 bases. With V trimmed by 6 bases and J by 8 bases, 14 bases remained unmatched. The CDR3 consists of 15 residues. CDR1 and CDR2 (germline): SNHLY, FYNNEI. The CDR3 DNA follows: TGTGCCAGCAGACCACCCAGGGGGCGCGAATCCGAAGCTTTCTTT. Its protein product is CASRPPRGRESEAFF.

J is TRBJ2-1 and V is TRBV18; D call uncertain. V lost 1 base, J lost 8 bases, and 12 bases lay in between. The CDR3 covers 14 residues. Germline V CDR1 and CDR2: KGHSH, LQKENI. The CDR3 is CASSPQGGYYEQFF. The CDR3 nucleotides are TGTGCCAGCTCACCACAGGGTGGGTACTATGAGCAGTTCTTC.

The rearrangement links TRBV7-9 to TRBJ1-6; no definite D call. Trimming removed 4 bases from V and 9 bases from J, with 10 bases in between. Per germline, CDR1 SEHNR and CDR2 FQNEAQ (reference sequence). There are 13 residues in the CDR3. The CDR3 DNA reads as TGTGCCAGCAGCTCCCAAATGGGTTCACCCCTCCACTTT. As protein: CASSSQMGSPLHF.